This passage covers 3 T cell receptor beta chains from one sample sequenced in a study of CXCR3-negative and CXCR3-positive naive CD8 T cells. 5' RACE that incorporated UMI labels was used to prepare the TRB cDNA libraries. With the 5' RACE reads reprocessed, TCRdb shows one record per CDR3 protein and no DNA. The sample's table shows roughly 25,000 distinct CDR3 sequences. Sequencing was carried out using naive CXCR3- CD8+ T cells from blood. Subset: CD45RO-CCR7+CD27+CD95- naive CD8+ T cells lacking CXCR3 (TNR3-). These TCRs come from a human donor in good health. Some clones in this sample may be carry-over from other donors' samples.

The chain is built from TRBV12-3 or TRBV12-4 and TRBJ2-7; TCRdb returns TRBD2, unconfirmable since there is no DNA. The CDR3 covers 14 residues. The CDR3 sequence is CASSEGLAKNEQYF.

The chain combines TRBV28 with TRBJ2-3; TCRdb outputs TRBD1, but without DNA this stays unchecked. This CDR3 is built from 15 residues. Per the germline V gene, CDR1 is MDHEN and CDR2 is SYDVKM. This chain's CDR3 is CASRSRDTDTDTQYF. Using reference TRBV28 and TRBJ2-3 for the parts outside the CDR3, the full variable domain is DVKVTQSSRYLVKRTGEKVFLECVQDMDHENMFWYRQDPGLGLRLIYFSYDVKMKEKGDIPEGYSVSREKKERFSLILESASTNQTSMYLCASRSRDTDTDTQYFGPGTRLTVL.

The genes are TRBV7-8 and TRBJ1-1. This CDR3 comprises 12 residues. Germline-derived CDR1 and CDR2 are SGHVS and FQNEAQ. CDR3 loop: CASSLAANEAFF.